This entry describes one T cell receptor beta chain. This sample was taken from a study of blood T cell repertoires in COVID-19. Study-level background: The samples span acute and convalescent COVID-19 from the United States, Italy and Spain.

Measured with immunoSEQ multiplex PCR; TCRdb has only the in-frame clones, and not every one. The table records some 70,000 clones, roughly 84% of them present only once. V lost 5 bases to trimming and J lost 4 bases; unmatched junction nucleotides: 16. CDR1 is SEHNR, CDR2 FQNEAQ, per germline (reference sequence). The CDR3 extends over 17 amino acids. The TCR was taken from a man aged 50 or older with active COVID-19. The chain recombines TRBV7-9 with TRBJ1-2, with 7 bases lining up with TRBD1. Sequencing was done on a sample of peripheral blood. The CDR3 region is CASSGFGSTGDFYGYTF. The DNA for the CDR3 is TGTGCCAGCAGCGGTTTCGGCTCTACAGGGGACTTCTATGGCTACACCTTC.